This T cell receptor (beta chain) comes out of a study of blood T cells in healthy people across ages. Points from the study as a whole: Diversity figures derived from one million T cells were judged to underestimate the true value. Reliance upon unsorted PBMCs precluded definitive naive versus antigen-experienced comparison.

It was with a sample-barcoded 5' primer and a J-beta primer mix that a second PCR of about 6 to 12 cycles was run. Each CDR3 protein gets one entry after TCRdb re-called the 5' RACE reads with MiXCR. The data hold around 870,000 distinct CDR3 sequences, with about 28% observed a single time. As for this clonotype: What it recognizes is unknown.

The CDR3 extends over 12 amino acids. Germline V gene data show CDR1 as MNHEY and CDR2 as SVGEGT. V lost 6 bases and J 9 bases, leaving 15 bases between the germline ends. The chain couples TRBV6-2 or TRBV6-3 to TRBJ2-7; D unresolved. Sequenced sample: blood. The TCR was taken from a woman of 80 years or more in good health. CDR3 bases: TGTGCCAGCAGCTCTGCTGTCTCAGGGCAGTACTTC. This encodes CASSSAVSGQYF.